These 15 T cell receptor beta chains were all obtained from the same sample, sequenced in a study of OX40 agonist ivuxolimab in advanced cancers. Method: immunoSEQ multiplex PCR; TCRdb's copy keeps in-frame clones and lacks some. The data show 6,000 or so clones, 81% seen once. The sample was CD4+ or CD8+ T cells sorted from blood, taken in a trial of the OX40 agonist ivuxolimab. The receptors derive from an adult with an advanced solid tumor such as melanoma, head and neck, liver or kidney cancer.

This clone was seen a handful of times. V is TRBV6-1 and J is TRBJ1-2, with D possibly matching TRBD1 (5 bases). Trimming removed 2 bases from V and 2 bases from J, with 9 bases in between. The CDR3 sequence is 14 residues long. Looked up from germline, CDR1 is MNHNS and CDR2 is SASEGT. As DNA, the CDR3 is TGTGCCAGCAGTGAACAGGGTTGGAACTATGGCTACACCTTC. Translated, it gives CASSEQGWNYGYTF.

V usage is TRBV7-9 and J usage is TRBJ2-5; D not resolved. Germline assignment: CDR1 SEHNR and CDR2 FQNEAQ (reference sequence). The CDR3 length is 14 residues. V shed 7 bases and J shed 5 bases, with 17 bases lying between them. The CDR3 is CASTPLVGPETQYF. DNA of the CDR3: TGTGCCAGCACTCCCCTAGTGGGTCCGGAGACCCAGTACTTC.

The rearrangement uses TRBV5-1 and TRBJ1-2; D gene unclear. The CDR3 loop spans 12 amino acids. V lost 3 bases to trimming and J lost 8 bases, with 11 bases between them. In germline, CDR1 is SGHRS, CDR2 YFSETQ. CDR3 in amino acids: CASSSGVLGYTF. DNA of the CDR3: TGCGCCAGCAGCTCCGGGGTGTTGGGCTACACCTTC.

The chain uses TRBV7-3 and TRBJ2-2, with 8 bases aligning to TRBD1. The CDR3 spans 13 residues. Trimming took 4 bases from V and 6 from J; bases not matched to a gene: 1. The germline V gene has CDR1 SGHTA and CDR2 FQGTGA. The CDR3 is CASSSTGAGELFF. The CDR3 nucleotides read TGTGCCAGCAGCTCGACAGGGGCCGGGGAGCTGTTTTTT. Looking up the rest from reference TRBV7-3 and TRBJ2-2 gives the full variable domain: GAGVSQTPSNKVTEKGKYVELRCDPISGHTALYWYRQSLGQGPEFLIYFQGTGAADDSGLPNDRFFAVRPEGSVSTLKIQRTERGDSAVYLCASSSTGAGELFFGEGSRLTVL.

This clone has only one observation. The chain employs TRBV10-3 and TRBJ2-1; no clear D gene. The CDR3 spans 12 residues. Germline-derived CDR1 and CDR2 are ENHRY and SYGVKD. V gave up 0 bases and J gave up 9 bases, with 6 bases separating them. The chain's CDR3 is CAISESNPEQFF. The CDR3 DNA is TGTGCCATCAGTGAGTCCAACCCTGAGCAGTTCTTC.

V and J are TRBV28 and TRBJ1-1; D uncertain. The length of the CDR3 is 13 residues. Per the germline V gene, CDR1 is MDHEN and CDR2 is SYDVKM. V lost 4 bases, J lost 5 bases, and 11 bases lay in between. CDR3: CASSWGSGTEAFF. CDR3 bases: TGTGCCAGCAGTTGGGGATCCGGGACTGAAGCTTTCTTT. Filled out from reference TRBV28 and TRBJ1-1, the complete variable domain reads DVKVTQSSRYLVKRTGEKVFLECVQDMDHENMFWYRQDPGLGLRLIYFSYDVKMKEKGDIPEGYSVSREKKERFSLILESASTNQTSMYLCASSWGSGTEAFFGQGTRLTVV.

The chain uses TRBV9 and TRBJ2-7; D is perhaps TRBD1 or TRBD2 (5 bases each). The V gene lost 0 bases and the J gene lost 6 bases, with 13 bases spanning the gap. Germline V lookup: CDR1 SGDLS, CDR2 YYNGEE. The CDR3 is 14 residues long. The CDR3 DNA follows: TGTGCCAGCAGCGTAGGGGGCAGGGCGGGCGAGCAGTACTTC. It specifies CASSVGGRAGEQYF.

This clone appeared a few times. The genes are TRBV5-6 and TRBJ2-7; no definite D call. Germline assignment: CDR1 SGHDT and CDR2 YYEEEE. V lost 2 bases to trimming and J lost 6 bases, with 6 bases between them. The CDR3 runs 11 residues. The CDR3 coding sequence is TGTGCCAGCAGCTTCAGTGTCGAGCAGTACTTC. This encodes CASSFSVEQYF.

CDR3 DNA: TGCGCCAGCAGCTTTCTGGATACCCGGACCCGAGGGAGCGAGCAGTACTTC. Encoded protein: CASSFLDTRTRGSEQYF. The V call is TRBV5-1, the J call TRBJ2-7; D possibly corresponds to TRBD2 (5 bases). Germline V lookup: CDR1 SGHRS, CDR2 YFSETQ. This CDR3 is built from 17 residues. Trimming pared 2 bases from V and 6 bases from J, leaving 24 bases between.

V and J are TRBV9 and TRBJ2-3; TRBD2 agrees at 13 bases. V dropped 4 bases and J dropped 0; count of bases not matched to a gene: 5. The CDR3 extends over 17 amino acids. The germline V gene encodes CDR1 SGDLS and CDR2 YYNGEE. The DNA of the CDR3 is TGTGCCAGCAGCCCCGGGACTAGCGGGGTCAGCACAGATACGCAGTATTTT. Translating it yields CASSPGTSGVSTDTQYF.

The genes are TRBV18 and TRBJ2-3; TRBD2 is a possible D gene (5 bases). The germline V gene has CDR1 KGHSH and CDR2 LQKENI. The CDR3 totals 17 residues. Trimming took off 3 bases at V and 2 bases at J, with 18 bases between the two ends. CDR3 sequence (DNA): TGTGCCAGCTCACCGAGCGTCGGTAGCGAATCCACAGATACGCAGTATTTT. Translated: CASSPSVGSESTDTQYF.

This chain joins TRBV7-6 and TRBJ1-1, with D unresolved. V gave up 0 bases and J gave up 0 bases, with 8 bases separating them. Germline V gives CDR1 SGHVS, CDR2 FNYEAQ. The CDR3 has 15 amino acids. CDR3: CASSLAGFMNTEAFF. For the CDR3, the DNA is TGTGCCAGCAGCTTAGCCGGGTTCATGAACACTGAAGCTTTCTTT. The full variable domain, its missing parts supplied by reference TRBV7-6 and TRBJ1-1, is GAGVSQSPRYKVTKRGQDVALRCDPISGHVSLYWYRQALGQGPEFLTYFNYEAQQDKSGLPNDRFSAERPEGSISTLTIQRTEQRDSAMYRCASSLAGFMNTEAFFGQGTRLTVV.

The chain joins TRBV29-1 to TRBJ2-7, with 11 bases fitting TRBD2. Trimming removed 3 bases from V and 4 bases from J; junction bases left unmatched: 5. The CDR3 is made up of 14 amino acids. From germline, CDR1 is SQVTM and CDR2 ANQGSEA. In nucleotides, the CDR3 is TGCAGCGTTGAGACTAGCGGGACTACGTACGAGCAGTACTTC. Encoded protein: CSVETSGTTYEQYF.

V and J are TRBV6-5 and TRBJ1-5; a weak D match, TRBD1 (5 bases). The germline V and J ends were trimmed by 6 bases and 9 bases, with 15 bases remaining between them. Germline V lookup: CDR1 MNHEY, CDR2 SVGAGI. There are 13 residues in the CDR3. CDR3 nucleotides: TGTGCCAGCAGGGAGCAGGGCCTGGGGCCCCAGCATTTT. This encodes CASREQGLGPQHF.

The chain uses TRBV2 and TRBJ2-2; TRBD2 matches 14 bases. The V gene end was trimmed by 8 bases and the J gene end by 7 bases; junction bases not matched to a gene: 21. Germline assignment: CDR1 SNHLY and CDR2 FYNNEI. The CDR3 is 20 amino acids. The DNA for the CDR3 is TGTGCCAGCGGAGGGGGACTAGCGGGGGCCCCTGGAGTCGATGGCGGGGAGCTGTTTTTT. Translation gives CASGGGLAGAPGVDGGELFF. Filled out from reference TRBV2 and TRBJ2-2, the complete variable domain reads EPEVTQTPSHQVTQMGQEVILRCVPISNHLYFYWYRQILGQKVEFLVSFYNNEISEKSEIFDDQFSVERPDGSNFTLKIRSTKLEDSAMYFCASGGGLAGAPGVDGGELFFGEGSRLTVL.